These 11 T cell receptor beta chains originate from one sample sequenced in a study of cytotoxic CD8 clonotypes in ibrutinib-treated CLL. The method was immunoSEQ multiplex PCR; TCRdb's version includes in-frame clones alone and lacks a portion of them. The sample shows fewer than 90,000 clones, roughly 84% of them seen only once. The sequenced sample was PBMCs, obtained before ibrutinib treatment. These receptor sequences come from a human donor with chronic lymphocytic leukemia.

This sequence joins TRBV30 and TRBJ2-1; 9 bases line up with TRBD2. The CDR3 totals 14 residues. Germline CDR1 GTSNPN, CDR2 SVGIG (reference sequence). Unmatched junction bases numbered 6, after V lost 1 base and J lost 8 bases. The CDR3 nucleotides are TGTGCCTGGAGTGGGAAGCGGGAGGAACATGAGCAGTTCTTC. Translated, it gives CAWSGKREEHEQFF.

The chain links TRBV7-9 to TRBJ1-2, with 9 bases that match TRBD1. This CDR3 region has 16 residues. CDR1 SEHNR and CDR2 FQNEAQ come from the germline V gene (reference sequence). With V trimmed by 6 bases and J by 0 bases, 8 bases remained unmatched. Here the CDR3 reads CASSRDRARTNYGYTF. CDR3 in DNA: TGTGCCAGCAGTAGGGACAGGGCCAGGACTAACTATGGCTACACCTTC.

The CDR3 spells CSVMGQGSMNTEAFF. The CDR3 coding sequence is TGCAGCGTTATGGGACAGGGGTCGATGAACACTGAAGCTTTCTTT. This chain links TRBV29-1 with TRBJ1-1; 10 bases map to TRBD1. V shed 5 bases, J shed 0 bases, and the junction held 6 bases outside the gene matches. Looked up from germline, CDR1 is SQVTM and CDR2 is ANQGSEA. The CDR3 contains 15 residues.

The genes are TRBV9 and TRBJ2-1; 7 bases line up with TRBD1. CDR3 length: 13 amino acids. Trimming took 3 bases from V and 5 from J; bases not matched to a gene: 2. The germline V gene encodes CDR1 SGDLS and CDR2 YYNGEE. In DNA form, the CDR3 reads TGTGCCAGCAGCGCCGGGACAGACAATGAGCAGTTCTTC. This translates into CASSAGTDNEQFF.

This sequence joins TRBV15 and TRBJ2-1; 9 nucleotides match TRBD2. The CDR3 consists of 14 residues. The V gene's germline CDR1 is LNHNV and CDR2 YYDKDF (reference sequence). With 10 bases clipped from V and 8 bases from J, the junction kept 12 bases outside the gene matches. For the CDR3, the DNA is TGTGCCAGCGCGGGAGGGCCCCCGATGGATGAGCAGTTCTTC. This translates into CASAGGPPMDEQFF.

This chain connects TRBV27 to TRBJ1-2, with TRBD1 matching 8 bases. The CDR3 is 15 amino acids. J gave up 7 bases and V 2 bases, and 9 bases lay outside the gene matches. Per germline, CDR1 MNHEY and CDR2 SMNVEV (reference sequence). The CDR3 spells CASSLHPGGVSGYTF. As DNA, the CDR3 is TGTGCCAGCAGTTTACACCCAGGGGGCGTAAGTGGCTACACCTTC.

The chain is built from TRBV7-9 and TRBJ2-2; 9 nucleotides agree with TRBD2. Trimming removed 2 bases from V and 6 bases from J; junction bases left unmatched: 4. Germline V lookup: CDR1 SEHNR, CDR2 FQNEAQ (reference sequence). CDR3 length equals 15 residues. CDR3: CASSLLAGTPGELFF. In DNA, the CDR3 is TGTGCCAGCAGCTTACTAGCGGGAACCCCCGGGGAGCTGTTTTTT.

Regarding this clone: Other nucleotide sequences from this sample produce the same CDR3. The chain is built from TRBV9 and TRBJ1-5, with 8 bases identical to TRBD1. Losses at the gene ends were 0 bases for V and 4 bases for J; bases not matched to a gene: 0. CDR3 length: 14 residues. CDR1 and CDR2 from the germline V gene are SGDLS and YYNGEE. CDR3 sequence (DNA): TGTGCCAGCAGCGTAGGGACAGGGAATCAGCCCCAGCATTTT. Amino acids: CASSVGTGNQPQHF.

The chain recombines TRBV28 with TRBJ1-2; TRBD1 agrees at 7 bases. From germline, CDR1 is MDHEN and CDR2 SYDVKM. The CDR3 contains 15 residues. The V segment lost 3 bases and the J segment 0 bases; nucleotides outside the gene matches: 4. CDR3 in DNA: TGTGCCAGCAGTTTCCCCGGGACAGCTAACTATGGCTACACCTTC. Protein sequence: CASSFPGTANYGYTF.

J is TRBJ2-5 and V is TRBV29-1; 10 nucleotides line up with TRBD2. The germline CDR1 and CDR2 sequences are SQVTM and ANQGSEA. Trimming removed 4 bases from V and 5 bases from J; junction bases left unmatched: 4. The CDR3 is 13 amino acids. The CDR3 region is CSVGLAGVETQYF. For the CDR3, the DNA is TGCAGCGTTGGCCTAGCGGGAGTGGAGACCCAGTACTTC.

This clone appeared a few times. V gene TRBV11-3 combines with J gene TRBJ2-3, with TRBD1 identical over 10 bases. J lost 4 bases, V lost 5 bases, and 9 bases had no gene match. This CDR3 contains 16 residues. Per germline, CDR1 SGHNT and CDR2 YENEEA. Here the CDR3 DNA reads TGTGCCAGCAGCAGAACCGGACAGGGGGGCGCAGATACGCAGTATTTT. This codes for CASSRTGQGGADTQYF.